Below are 26 T cell receptor beta chains sequenced from a single sample in a study of read filtering for tumor transcriptome and immune sequencing. This library used roughly 430 ng RNA and molecular barcoded adaptors spanning alpha/delta and beta/gamma chains. One entry per CDR3 protein, called by TCRdb with MiXCR from the reads. The data show under 150,000 distinct CDR3 sequences, over 10% seen once. The specimen was a population of CD138-negative cells sorted from bone marrow. These receptors originate from a donor at least 40 years old with multiple myeloma.

This clonotype occurred many times. The rearrangement links TRBV10-3 to TRBJ2-1, with a tentative D call TRBD2 (6 bases). Germline CDR1 reads ENHRY; CDR2 reads SYGVKD. V lost 6 bases, J lost 8 bases, and 11 bases lay in between. CDR3 length: 12 residues. CDR3 bases: TGTGCCATCAGCGGGAGTAGGGATGAGCAGTTCTTC. This encodes CAISGSRDEQFF.

The chain is built from TRBV21-1 and TRBJ2-2; TRBD1 reflects the table's D call only, with no check against the DNA. TRBV21-1 has pseudogene status. The CDR3 contains 19 residues. The CDR3 reads CASSNLRGSRTFLAGELFF. In nucleotides, the CDR3 is TGTGCCAGCAGCAATCTTCGGGGTAGTAGGACATTCCTTGCCGGGGAGCTGTTTTTT.

This clonotype has just a few counts. The rearrangement links TRBV20-1 to TRBJ1-5, with D tentatively TRBD1 (6 bases). The V and J ends lost 6 bases and 7 bases respectively, with 16 bases between them. The CDR3 runs 13 residues. Germline V gene lookup returns CDR1 DFQATT and CDR2 SNEGSKA (reference sequence). CDR3 amino acids: CSATGSGEQPQHF. CDR3 nucleotides: TGCAGTGCCACAGGGAGCGGGGAACAGCCCCAGCATTTT.

In this sample, this clonotype turned up many times. Sequence at one end of the junction differs from germline and may be a read error. This rearrangement joins TRBV5-6 to TRBJ2-1; D ambiguous. Germline V gene lookup returns CDR1 SGHDT and CDR2 YYEEEE. This CDR3 comprises 12 residues. CDR3 in amino acids: CASSLSRNEQFF. The CDR3 DNA sequence: TGTGCAAGCAGCTTGAGTCGAAATGAGCAGTTCTTC.

This clonotype was seen many times. V is TRBV19 and J is TRBJ1-5, with D possibly TRBD1 on 5 matching bases. The germline V and J ends were trimmed by 5 bases and 9 bases, with 14 bases remaining between them. CDR3 length: 13 amino acids. Germline V lookup: CDR1 LNHDA, CDR2 SQIVND (reference sequence). The CDR3 DNA reads TGTGCCAGTAGTTCCAGGCCTCAGGGGCCCCAGCATTTT. It is translated as CASSSRPQGPQHF.

This clonotype was seen repeatedly, ten times or more. This chain joins TRBV7-2 and TRBJ2-3; 13 bases are a match to TRBD2. V was clipped by 6 bases and J by 1 base; unmatched bases: 16. Germline assignment: CDR1 SGHTA and CDR2 FQGNSA. The CDR3 runs 20 residues. CDR3 sequence: CASRRNPLAGGPSGTDTQYF. The CDR3 DNA reads TGTGCCAGCAGACGTAACCCACTAGCGGGAGGGCCTAGTGGCACAGATACGCAGTATTTT.

Only one count was recorded for this clonotype. A much larger clone sits a single nucleotide away, making a read error possible. V gene TRBV12-3 or TRBV12-4 combines with J gene TRBJ1-2; D gene unclear. The CDR3 sequence is 14 residues long. The CDR3 loop reads CASRGTVINYDYTF. Written as DNA, the CDR3 is TGTGCCAGCAGGGGTACAGTGATTAACTATGACTACACCTTC.

There are many counts of this clonotype. The chain links TRBV29-1 to TRBJ2-1, with unresolved D. Trimming cost V 4 bases and J 4 bases, with 14 bases left between them. The CDR3 length is 14 residues. CDR1 and CDR2 from the germline V gene are SQVTM and ANQGSEA. This CDR3 is CSVAAEYGYNEQFF. In DNA, the CDR3 is TGCAGCGTTGCCGCGGAGTATGGGTACAATGAGCAGTTCTTC.

This clonotype was detected many times. The chain couples TRBV29-1 to TRBJ2-7; D perhaps matches TRBD2 (6 bases). V shed 2 bases and J shed 2 bases, with 13 bases lying between them. The CDR3 extends over 14 amino acids. Per the germline V gene, CDR1 is SQVTM and CDR2 is ANQGSEA. In DNA form, the CDR3 reads TGCAGCGTTGAATGGAGGGCCACCCCCTACGAGCAGTACTTC. Residues: CSVEWRATPYEQYF.

This clonotype was found once. A much larger clone is a single base away; this may be a read error. CDR3 nucleotide sequence: TGCAGCTTCGGACAGGGAGGGGAGCCCCAGCACTTC. Protein sequence: CSFGQGGEPQHF. This sequence joins TRBV29-1 and TRBJ2-5, with a possible D match to TRBD1 (8 bases). The CDR3 runs 12 residues. Per the germline V gene, CDR1 is SQVTM and CDR2 is ANQGSEA.

Many counts were recorded for this clonotype. The V and J genes are TRBV27 and TRBJ2-7; 10 bases fit TRBD2. Germline CDR1 MNHEY, CDR2 SMNVEV (reference sequence). CDR3 length: 16 residues. After removal of 4 bases from V and 2 bases from J, the junction contained 8 bases not matched to a gene. The CDR3 reads CASSSYGAGGAYEQYF. The CDR3 DNA is TGTGCCAGCAGTTCGTACGGAGCGGGAGGGGCCTACGAGCAGTACTTC.

The table lists this clonotype with many counts. V usage is TRBV6-1 and J usage is TRBJ2-1, with 7 positions matching TRBD1. The junction had 2 bases not matched to a gene; V was cut back by 3 bases and J by 6 bases. This CDR3 is built from 13 residues. Germline CDR1 reads MNHNS; CDR2 reads SASEGT. This chain's CDR3 is CASSDRQGNEQFF. For the CDR3, the DNA is TGTGCCAGCAGTGACCGACAGGGCAATGAGCAGTTCTTC.

To note about this clonotype: Just one base apart from a much larger clone, this may be a read error. The V call is TRBV12-3 or TRBV12-4, the J call TRBJ2-7; 7 positions match TRBD1. With 3 bases clipped from V and 3 bases from J, the junction kept 5 bases outside the gene matches. The CDR3 is made up of 14 amino acids. CDR3 in amino acids: CASSLTGTLYEQYF. The DNA for the CDR3 is TGTGCCAGCAGTTTGACAGGGACCCTCTACGAGCAGTACTTC.

Details on this clonotype: A much larger clone is a single base away; this may be a read error. The chain employs TRBV12-3 or TRBV12-4 and TRBJ2-7, with TRBD1 matching over 8 bases. The CDR3 totals 13 residues. CDR3 loop: CAGRTGTGSEQYF. CDR3 sequence (DNA): TGTGCCGGCAGAACCGGGACAGGAAGCGAGCAGTACTTC.

This clonotype was seen at least ten times. The chain has TRBV7-9 and TRBJ2-1, with unresolved D. From germline, CDR1 is SEHNR and CDR2 FQNEAQ (reference sequence). CDR3 length: 15 residues. Trimming shortened V by 4 bases and J by 5 bases, and 15 bases separated the two germline ends. The CDR3 nucleotides are TGTGCCAGCAGCTCCCGTAATGAGATGGACAATGAGCAGTTCTTC. Protein sequence: CASSSRNEMDNEQFF.

This clonotype was seen ten or more times. The chain couples TRBV7-3 to TRBJ2-1, with a possible D match to TRBD2 (6 bases). Germline V gene data show CDR1 as SGHTA and CDR2 as FQGTGA. The CDR3 has 15 residues. The V gene lost 5 bases and the J gene lost 0 bases, with 11 bases spanning the gap. The CDR3 loop reads CASSLAMGSYNEQFF. CDR3 coding DNA: TGTGCCAGCAGCCTAGCGATGGGCTCCTACAATGAGCAGTTCTTC.

The table lists this clonotype with many counts. V usage is TRBV7-9 and J usage is TRBJ2-5; no definite D call. The germline CDR1 and CDR2 sequences are SEHNR and FQNEAQ (reference sequence). V dropped 1 base and J dropped 5 bases, with 11 bases sitting between them. This CDR3 comprises 14 residues. CDR3: CASSLGANRETQYF. For the CDR3, the DNA is TGTGCCAGCAGCTTAGGGGCAAATCGGGAGACCCAGTACTTC. Filled out from reference TRBV7-9 and TRBJ2-5, the complete variable domain reads DTGVSQNPRHKITKRGQNVTFRCDPISEHNRLYWYRQTLGQGPEFLTYFQNEAQLEKSRLLSDRFSAERPKGSFSTLEIQRTEQGDSAMYLCASSLGANRETQYFGPGTRLLVL.

This clonotype appeared many times. This chain joins TRBV6-5 and TRBJ1-2, with a weak D call TRBD1 (5 bases). There are 13 residues in the CDR3. The germline V gene has CDR1 MNHEY and CDR2 SVGAGI. V was shortened by 2 bases and J by 8 bases, with 12 bases between the two germline ends. Here the CDR3 reads CASSYPDQGGYTF. In DNA form, the CDR3 reads TGTGCCAGCAGTTACCCGGACCAGGGAGGCTACACCTTC.

Concerning this clonotype: This clone may be a read error of a much larger clone one base away. V is TRBV27 and J is TRBJ2-1; 13 bases match TRBD2. The CDR3 extends over 17 amino acids. J was trimmed by 3 bases and V by 7 bases; bases with no gene match: 9. Germline values: CDR1 MNHEY, CDR2 SMNVEV (reference sequence). As DNA, the CDR3 is TGTGCCAGCAAAACTAGCGGGAGGGCCATGTACTACAATGAGCAGTTCTTC. Encoded protein: CASKTSGRAMYYNEQFF.

This clonotype came up many times. V gene TRBV29-1 combines with J gene TRBJ2-5, with D perhaps matching TRBD2 (7 bases). Germline CDR1 SQVTM, CDR2 ANQGSEA. With 8 bases removed from V and 2 bases from J, the gap between germline ends came to 12 bases. The CDR3 contains 12 residues. CDR3 protein: CSTRGGQETQYF. CDR3 bases: TGCAGCACAAGGGGGGGACAAGAGACCCAGTACTTC.

This clonotype occurred a few times. The chain employs TRBV5-1 and TRBJ2-7; D possibly corresponds to TRBD2 (6 bases). V was clipped by 4 bases and J by 7 bases, with 21 bases between them. Germline CDR1 reads SGHRS; CDR2 reads YFSETQ. The CDR3 covers 15 residues. The CDR3 DNA follows: TGCGCCAGCAGCCCCCGGGACCGAGACGCGGGGGAGCAGTACTTC. Protein: CASSPRDRDAGEQYF.

This clonotype was seen more than once but under ten times. A much larger clone differs by one base, so this may be a read error. V is TRBV6-1 and J is TRBJ2-1; no definite D call. V gave up 2 bases and J gave up 6 bases, with 8 bases separating them. The CDR3 totals 13 residues. Germline-derived CDR1 and CDR2 are MNHNS and SASEGT. In DNA, the CDR3 is TGTGCCAGCAGTGAAATTCAATGCAATGAGCAGTTCTTC. It yields the protein CASSEIQCNEQFF.

About this clonotype: A much larger clone differs from this one at a single base, so this may be a read error. The rearrangement uses TRBV7-9 and TRBJ2-1; D might be TRBD2 (5 bases). The CDR3 sequence is 12 residues long. The germline V gene has CDR1 SEHNR and CDR2 FQNEAQ (reference sequence). Trimming stripped 5 bases from V and 8 bases from J, with 10 bases between. CDR3 bases: TGTGCCAGCAGCATCGGACTCTATGAGCAGTTCTTC. Its protein product is CASSIGLYEQFF.

This clonotype was found many times. The chain links TRBV29-1 to TRBJ2-1; D uncertain. This CDR3 has 13 residues. Germline loops: CDR1 SQVTM, CDR2 ANQGSEA. Trimming shortened V by 5 bases and J by 0 bases, and 8 bases separated the two germline ends. Here the CDR3 reads CSVPASSYNEQFF. As DNA, the CDR3 is TGCAGCGTTCCCGCTAGCTCCTACAATGAGCAGTTCTTC.

About this clonotype: One base away lies a much larger clone, so this may be a sequencing read error. This chain joins TRBV7-3 and TRBJ2-2; D not resolved. This CDR3 has 14 residues. Germline lookup yields CDR1 SGHTA and CDR2 FQGTGA. The chain's CDR3 is CDSTSPGPGGELFF. The CDR3 nucleotides are TGTGACAGCACCTCACCCGGTCCGGGCGGGGAGCTGTTTTTT.

Comment on this clonotype: A much larger clone is a single base away; this may be a read error. The genes are TRBV7-7 and TRBJ2-5, with a tentative D call TRBD2 (5 bases). The germline V and J ends were trimmed by 0 bases and 4 bases, with 12 bases remaining between them. The CDR3 loop spans 15 amino acids. The germline V gene encodes CDR1 SSHAT and CDR2 FNYEAQ (reference sequence). CDR3 sequence reads: CASSLAAWERETQYF. DNA for the CDR3: TGTGCCAGCAGCTTAGCGGCTTGGGAGAGAGAGACCCAGTACTTC.